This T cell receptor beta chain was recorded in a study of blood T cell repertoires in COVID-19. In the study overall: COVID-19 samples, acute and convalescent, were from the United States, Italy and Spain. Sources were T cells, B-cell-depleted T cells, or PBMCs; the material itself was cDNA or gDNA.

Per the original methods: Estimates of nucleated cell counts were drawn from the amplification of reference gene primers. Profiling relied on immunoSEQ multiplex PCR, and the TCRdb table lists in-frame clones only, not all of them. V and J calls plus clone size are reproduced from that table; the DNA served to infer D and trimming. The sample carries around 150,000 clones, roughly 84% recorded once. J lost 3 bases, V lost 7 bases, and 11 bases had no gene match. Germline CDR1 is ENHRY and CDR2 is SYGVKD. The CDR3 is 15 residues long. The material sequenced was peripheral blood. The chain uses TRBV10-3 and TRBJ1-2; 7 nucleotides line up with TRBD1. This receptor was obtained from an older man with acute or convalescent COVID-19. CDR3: CAINQDRSVDYGYTF. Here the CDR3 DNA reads TGTGCCATCAACCAGGACAGGTCGGTTGACTATGGCTACACCTTC.